The 22 T cell receptor beta chains in this list originate from one sample, sequenced in a study of CD8+ T cells in alopecia areata. The treatment here: oral pan-JAK inhibitor, 5-10 mg twice daily. cDNA serving as the sequencing template came from extracted, reverse transcribed RNA. Here immunoSEQ multiplex PCR was the method, and the copy in TCRdb shows in-frame clones only, minus some. This table holds over 150,000 clones, nearly 60% found once. The sample in question was CD4+ T cells sorted from blood, obtained at week 24, from a patient treated with tofacitinib. The receptor set was obtained from a human donor with alopecia areata.

This clone was counted once. The rearrangement uses TRBV4-2 and TRBJ2-1; no reliable D call. V was pared by 2 bases and J by 7 bases, with 15 bases between. In germline, CDR1 is LGHNA, CDR2 YNFKEQ. The CDR3 covers 15 residues. The CDR3 region is CASSQSVRRENEQFF. The CDR3, as DNA: TGTGCCAGCAGCCAATCCGTGCGAAGAGAAAATGAGCAGTTCTTC.

The chain has TRBV4-2 and TRBJ2-3; D is ambiguous. V lost 3 bases, J lost 5 bases, and 12 bases lay in between. The germline V gene encodes CDR1 LGHNA and CDR2 YNFKEQ. CDR3 length: 14 amino acids. CDR3 in DNA: TGTGCCAGCAGCCAGATCCTTGGCGGAGATACGCAGTATTTT. Translation: CASSQILGGDTQYF.

The chain recombines TRBV10-3 with TRBJ1-2; 8 bases fit TRBD1. The V gene's germline CDR1 is ENHRY and CDR2 SYGVKD. The trim removed 6 bases at V and 7 bases at J, leaving 10 bases unmatched. This CDR3 has 14 amino acids. CDR3 residues: CAIRQNDRGRGYTF. Here the CDR3 DNA reads TGTGCCATCAGACAAAATGACAGGGGTCGTGGCTACACCTTC.

This clone occurred a few times. V usage is TRBV15 and J usage is TRBJ2-7, with 7 bases aligning to TRBD2. The ends lost 0 bases at V and 0 bases at J; junction bases unmatched: 2. There are 15 residues in the CDR3. CDR1 and CDR2 from the germline V gene are LNHNV and YYDKDF (reference sequence). The CDR3 reads CATSRDRDYSYEQYF. The CDR3 DNA reads TGTGCCACCAGCAGAGACCGGGACTACTCCTACGAGCAGTACTTC. Complete variable domain (other parts from reference TRBV15 and TRBJ2-7): DAMVIQNPRYQVTQFGKPVTLSCSQTLNHNVMYWYQQKSSQAPKLLFHYYDKDFNNEADTPDNFQSRRPNTSFCFLDIRSPGLGDTAMYLCATSRDRDYSYEQYFGPGTRLTVT.

The chain combines TRBV5-1 with TRBJ1-4, with TRBD1 as a possible D gene (5 bases). Germline V gene data show CDR1 as SGHRS and CDR2 as YFSETQ. The V end lost 3 bases, the J end lost 11 bases, and 14 bases lay between the germline ends. The CDR3 is made up of 13 amino acids. The CDR3 sequence: CASSWTLRGKLFF. CDR3 bases: TGCGCCAGCAGCTGGACCCTCCGGGGGAAACTGTTTTTT.

V and J are TRBV29-1 and TRBJ2-7; 7 nucleotides align to TRBD2. CDR1 is SQVTM, CDR2 ANQGSEA, per germline. The trim removed 4 bases at V and 6 bases at J, leaving 6 bases unmatched. The CDR3 runs 12 residues. The CDR3: CSVGGGLGEQYF. DNA of the CDR3: TGCAGCGTTGGGGGGGGACTGGGCGAGCAGTACTTC.

V is TRBV29-1 and J is TRBJ1-2; TRBD1 is a possible D gene (6 bases). CDR3 size: 14 residues. V was trimmed by 3 bases and J by 6 bases, leaving 17 bases between them. The germline CDR1 and CDR2 sequences are SQVTM and ANQGSEA. In DNA, the CDR3 is TGCAGCGTTGATGGGGGGCCCGGGGAAAATGGCTACACCTTC. Translated: CSVDGGPGENGYTF.

V and J are TRBV7-2 and TRBJ2-1; 9 positions match TRBD2. CDR1 and CDR2 from the germline V gene are SGHTA and FQGNSA. Trimming removed 2 bases from V and 7 bases from J; junction bases left unmatched: 6. The CDR3 loop spans 15 amino acids. The CDR3 coding sequence is TGTGCCAGCAGCTTACAAGCTAGCGGGGAAAATGAGCAGTTCTTC. Amino acid sequence: CASSLQASGENEQFF.

This clone turned up a few times. V usage is TRBV5-1 and J usage is TRBJ2-3; D ambiguous. V was cut by 0 bases and J by 4 bases, with 12 bases left in between. The CDR3 is made up of 15 amino acids. Germline V gene data show CDR1 as SGHRS and CDR2 as YFSETQ. CDR3 region: CASSLGSRPADTQYF. The CDR3 bases are TGCGCCAGCAGCTTGGGATCGCGGCCTGCAGATACGCAGTATTTT. Full variable domain (remainder filled in from reference TRBV5-1 and TRBJ2-3): KAGVTQTPRYLIKTRGQQVTLSCSPISGHRSVSWYQQTPGQGLQFLFEYFSETQRNKGNFPGRFSGRQFSNSRSEMNVSTLELGDSALYLCASSLGSRPADTQYFGPGTRLTVL.

The rearrangement links TRBV11-2 to TRBJ1-1; 8 bases agree with TRBD1. Trimming cost V 5 bases and J 0 bases; bases outside gene matches: 8. Germline V gene lookup returns CDR1 SGHAT and CDR2 FQNNGV. The CDR3 consists of 16 residues. The CDR3 is CASSPRQGIMNTEAFF. Written as DNA, the CDR3 is TGTGCCAGCAGCCCCCGACAGGGGATCATGAACACTGAAGCTTTCTTT.

The rearrangement joins TRBV4-3 to TRBJ1-3; 9 bases map to TRBD1. CDR1 and CDR2 from the germline V gene are LGHNA and YSLEER. Trimming at V came to 6 bases and at J to 6 bases, leaving 6 bases not matched to a gene. The CDR3 runs to 14 residues. Here the CDR3 reads CASRRTGVENTIYF. As DNA, the CDR3 is TGCGCCAGCAGACGGACAGGGGTGGAAAACACCATATATTTT.

V and J are TRBV29-1 and TRBJ1-1; D unresolved. From germline, CDR1 is SQVTM and CDR2 ANQGSEA. This CDR3 is 15 amino acids long. The V and J ends lost 0 bases and 1 base respectively, with 12 bases between them. CDR3 amino acids: CSVEDRRLSNTEAFF. The CDR3 nucleotides read TGCAGCGTTGAAGACCGCCGACTCTCGAACACTGAAGCTTTCTTT.

The chain has TRBV30 and TRBJ2-7, with D possibly TRBD1 on 7 matching bases. The CDR3 has 15 amino acids. The V end lost 2 bases, the J end lost 3 bases, and 17 bases lay between the germline ends. The germline V gene has CDR1 GTSNPN and CDR2 SVGIG (reference sequence). DNA of the CDR3: TGTGCCTGGAGTCCGCGGGACAGAGCACACTACGAGCAGTACTTC. It is translated as CAWSPRDRAHYEQYF. Variable domain in full (rest from reference TRBV30 and TRBJ2-7): SQTIHQWPATLVQPVGSPLSLECTVEGTSNPNLYWYRQAAGRGLQLLFYSVGIGQISSEVPQNLSASRPQDRQFILSSKKLLLSDSGFYLCAWSPRDRAHYEQYFGPGTRLTVT.

The chain is built from TRBV4-1 and TRBJ2-7, with 7 bases matching TRBD2. Looked up from germline, CDR1 is MGHRA and CDR2 is YSYEKL. The CDR3 is 18 residues long. The ends lost 0 bases at V and 0 bases at J; junction bases unmatched: 11. This CDR3 reads CASSQEGGRGPSSYEQYF. CDR3 bases: TGCGCCAGCAGCCAAGAGGGCGGGAGAGGTCCCAGCTCCTACGAGCAGTACTTC.

The V gene is TRBV29-1, the J gene TRBJ2-3; D possibly corresponds to TRBD2 (5 bases). Between the trimmed V and J ends, which lost 3 bases and 9 bases, there was a span of 16 bases. The CDR3 consists of 13 residues. Germline CDR1 SQVTM, CDR2 ANQGSEA. CDR3 sequence reads: CSVEARGSATQYF. For the CDR3, the DNA is TGCAGCGTTGAGGCCAGAGGGTCAGCGACGCAGTATTTT.

This clone was observed a single time. This chain connects TRBV5-4 to TRBJ1-1; TRBD1 matches at 7 bases. Germline V gives CDR1 SGHNT, CDR2 YYREEE (reference sequence). Germline trimming cut 4 bases from V and 0 bases from J; bases unmatched to any gene: 3. This CDR3 region has 14 residues. The CDR3 region is CASSRQGMNTEAFF. As DNA, the CDR3 is TGTGCCAGCAGCCGACAGGGAATGAACACTGAAGCTTTCTTT.

A single count supports this clone. The chain uses TRBV27 and TRBJ2-7; 10 bases map to TRBD2. Trimming took 2 bases from V and 6 from J; bases not matched to a gene: 4. Germline V CDR1 and CDR2: MNHEY, SMNVEV (reference sequence). CDR3 size: 14 residues. The CDR3 coding sequence is TGTGCCAGCAGTTTAGACAGCGGGAGGGGCGAGCAGTACTTC. Its translation is CASSLDSGRGEQYF.

This sequence joins TRBV6-5 and TRBJ2-7; 8 nucleotides match TRBD2. V lost 7 bases, J lost 2 bases, and 7 bases stayed unmatched. The CDR3 consists of 14 residues. CDR1 and CDR2 (germline): MNHEY, SVGAGI. The CDR3 DNA sequence: TGTGCCAGCAAACGGGGACTAGATCCCTACGAGCAGTACTTC. Its translation: CASKRGLDPYEQYF.

This clone has just a few counts. This sequence joins TRBV27 and TRBJ2-7, with a weak D call TRBD1 (6 bases). Trimming stripped 2 bases from V and 6 bases from J, with 20 bases between. Germline V CDR1 and CDR2: MNHEY, SMNVEV (reference sequence). The CDR3 consists of 16 residues. CDR3 loop: CASSLRWTASALEQYF. In DNA form, the CDR3 reads TGTGCCAGCAGTTTACGGTGGACAGCCTCTGCCCTCGAGCAGTACTTC.

The chain is built from TRBV5-4 and TRBJ2-3, with D perhaps given as TRBD1 or TRBD2 (7 bases each). CDR3 size: 18 residues. Germline V CDR1 and CDR2: SGHNT, YYREEE (reference sequence). The V end was cut by 0 bases, the J end by 3 bases, with 20 bases between. CDR3 in amino acids: CASSLGSGGAGWTDTQYF. CDR3 in DNA: TGTGCCAGCAGCTTGGGATCAGGGGGGGCGGGTTGGACAGATACGCAGTATTTT. The whole variable domain, filled in from reference TRBV5-4 and TRBJ2-3, reads ETGVTQSPTHLIKTRGQQVTLRCSSQSGHNTVSWYQQALGQGPQFIFQYYREEENGRGNFPPRFSGLQFPNYSSELNVNALELDDSALYLCASSLGSGGAGWTDTQYFGPGTRLTVL.

This chain connects TRBV27 to TRBJ1-2, with 9 positions matching TRBD1. V lost 5 bases, J lost 7 bases, and 17 bases stayed unmatched. The CDR3 spans 17 residues. From germline, CDR1 is MNHEY and CDR2 SMNVEV (reference sequence). CDR3 region: CASSPSSGQGQAGGYTF. CDR3 DNA: TGTGCCAGCAGTCCAAGCTCGGGACAGGGACAGGCTGGTGGCTACACCTTC.

V gene TRBV4-1 combines with J gene TRBJ1-2, with D perhaps TRBD1 (5 bases). The CDR3 is 14 residues long. Germline CDR1 and CDR2: MGHRA and YSYEKL. V was clipped by 6 bases and J by 0 bases, with 11 bases between them. CDR3 amino acids: CASSRDGSNYGYTF. The DNA for the CDR3 is TGCGCCAGCAGTCGGGACGGCTCTAACTATGGCTACACCTTC.